These 15 T cell receptor beta chains originate from one sample sequenced in a study of T-cell reconstitution after alpha-beta-depleted transplantation in children. For TCRbeta, the library was prepared with unique molecular identifiers. TCRdb fed the PCR reads into MiXCR, producing one record per CDR3 protein. This sample has fewer than 750,000 distinct CDR3 sequences, with about 21% found just once. This material consisted of PBMCs, mostly from graft donor cells, taken 360 days after TCRalphabeta/CD19-depleted stem cell transplant. Source of these receptors: a boy under three years old who had a stem cell transplant for acute myeloid leukemia, so the T cells may come from the graft donor.

The chain couples TRBV27 to TRBJ2-1; 13 bases align to TRBD2. With 6 bases clipped from V and 5 bases from J, the junction kept 10 bases outside the gene matches. CDR1 and CDR2 (germline): MNHEY, SMNVEV (reference sequence). The CDR3 is 17 residues long. CDR3 region: CASSLYGLAGDHNEQFF. As DNA, the CDR3 is TGTGCCAGCAGCCTATATGGACTAGCGGGGGACCACAATGAGCAGTTCTTC.

This clonotype was counted a single time. The chain carries TRBV20-1 and TRBJ2-3; TRBD1 matches at 12 bases. Trimming at V came to 3 bases and at J to 5 bases, leaving 15 bases not matched to a gene. The V gene's germline CDR1 is DFQATT and CDR2 SNEGSKA (reference sequence). CDR3 size: 18 residues. The CDR3 DNA reads as TGCAGTGCTAGTCCTGGGACAGGGGGCGGAGGTGCGGTAGATACGCAGTATTTT. Encoded protein: CSASPGTGGGGAVDTQYF.

This clonotype turned up a few times. The rearrangement joins TRBV20-1 to TRBJ2-7; D might be TRBD1 (5 bases). V was shortened by 2 bases and J by 4 bases, with 18 bases between the two germline ends. Germline CDR1 DFQATT, CDR2 SNEGSKA (reference sequence). The CDR3 spans 15 residues. The CDR3 loop is CSARPSQGVSYEQYF. CDR3 sequence (DNA): TGCAGTGCTAGACCCAGCCAGGGCGTGAGTTACGAGCAGTACTTC.

The V and J genes are TRBV5-1 and TRBJ2-3; 8 positions match TRBD1. V dropped 5 bases and J dropped 0; count of bases not matched to a gene: 5. Germline V lookup: CDR1 SGHRS, CDR2 YFSETQ. This CDR3 has 15 residues. CDR3 nucleotides: TGCGCCAGCAGGCGGACAGGGCCAAGCACAGATACGCAGTATTTT. Protein sequence: CASRRTGPSTDTQYF.

This clonotype was counted between two and nine times. The chain combines TRBV6-6 with TRBJ1-1; no firm D call. The ends were cut back, 0 bases at V and 4 bases at J, with 6 bases in the middle. CDR1 is MNHNY, CDR2 SVGAGI, per germline (reference sequence). This CDR3 spans 13 amino acids. CDR3 in DNA: TGTGCCAGCAGTTACTCCAGCCGCACTGAAGCTTTCTTT. Translated, it gives CASSYSSRTEAFF.

This clonotype was found many times. The rearrangement joins TRBV12-3 or TRBV12-4 to TRBJ2-7; D possibly matches TRBD1 or TRBD2 (5 bases each). This CDR3 has 12 residues. V was cut by 7 bases and J by 2 bases, with 9 bases left in between. The CDR3 here is CASTRDPYEQYF. The CDR3 DNA reads as TGTGCCAGCACCCGGGACCCCTACGAGCAGTACTTC.

The genes are TRBV25-1 and TRBJ2-3; the D gene is possibly TRBD1 (6 bases). The CDR3 length is 15 residues. Trimming shortened V by 3 bases and J by 5 bases, and 15 bases separated the two germline ends. The germline V gene has CDR1 MGHDK and CDR2 SYGVNS. CDR3 sequence (DNA): TGTGCCAGCAGTGATCCAGGGGAAGTGGGAGATACGCAGTATTTT. This gives the protein CASSDPGEVGDTQYF.

The chain employs TRBV20-1 and TRBJ2-2; 7 bases match TRBD1. Unmatched junction bases numbered 8, after V lost 4 bases and J lost 6 bases. Germline loops: CDR1 DFQATT, CDR2 SNEGSKA (reference sequence). This CDR3 comprises 14 residues. In DNA form, the CDR3 reads TGCAGTGCTAAGGGGGCTAGCAGGGCCGGGGAGCTGTTTTTT. It codes for CSAKGASRAGELFF.

This clonotype turned up a few times. The chain couples TRBV20-1 to TRBJ2-1; 7 bases map to TRBD1. Trimming removed 5 bases from V and 7 bases from J; junction bases left unmatched: 8. The CDR3 covers 13 residues. Germline CDR1 DFQATT, CDR2 SNEGSKA (reference sequence). CDR3 coding DNA: TGCAGTGCTCCCACTAGGGGGCAGAATGAGCAGTTCTTC. Its translation is CSAPTRGQNEQFF.

The chain carries TRBV6-2 or TRBV6-3 and TRBJ2-2; TRBD2 agrees at 9 bases. Germline V gene sequence: CDR1 MNHEY, CDR2 SVGEGT. The CDR3 extends over 16 amino acids. Unmatched junction bases numbered 5, after V lost 2 bases and J lost 4 bases. As DNA, the CDR3 is TGTGCCAGCAGTTACGGGCTAGCGGGATTCACCGGGGAGCTGTTTTTT. Its translation: CASSYGLAGFTGELFF.

The rearrangement links TRBV11-2 to TRBJ1-1; D is uncertain. Trimming cost V 3 bases and J 2 bases, with 7 bases left between them. The length of the CDR3 is 13 residues. CDR1 is SGHAT and CDR2 is FQNNGV in the germline V gene. The CDR3 here is CASSFRANTEAFF. CDR3 in DNA: TGTGCCAGCAGCTTTAGGGCCAACACTGAAGCTTTCTTT.

This clonotype was found many times. V usage is TRBV6-5 and J usage is TRBJ1-6, with D unclear. Germline V gene sequence: CDR1 MNHEY, CDR2 SVGAGI. Deletions cut 6 bases from V and 3 bases from J, with 9 bases between. This CDR3 has 14 residues. The CDR3 coding sequence is TGTGCCAGCAGGGGAGAGGTCTATAATTCACCCCTCCACTTT. This codes for CASRGEVYNSPLHF.

In its sample, this clonotype was seen a few times. The chain employs TRBV24-1 and TRBJ2-1; 8 bases map to TRBD1. The V segment lost 5 bases and the J segment 1 base; nucleotides outside the gene matches: 3. The CDR3 contains 15 residues. Germline V gene sequence: CDR1 KGHDR, CDR2 SFDVKD. The CDR3 loop is CATSGTGRSYNEQFF. The CDR3 DNA reads as TGTGCCACCAGTGGGACAGGGCGGTCCTACAATGAGCAGTTCTTC.

The chain couples TRBV6-5 to TRBJ2-3, with 8 bases identical to TRBD2. In germline, CDR1 is MNHEY, CDR2 SVGAGI. The CDR3 has 17 amino acids. Unmatched junction bases numbered 10, after V lost 2 bases and J lost 3 bases. As DNA, the CDR3 is TGTGCCAGCAGTTACCGGCGCCAGCGGGGGAGGACAGATACGCAGTATTTT. Translation: CASSYRRQRGRTDTQYF.

This chain links TRBV4-3 with TRBJ1-2; D gene uncertain. Trimming pared 2 bases from V and 4 bases from J, leaving 11 bases between. The CDR3 has 14 amino acids. Per germline, CDR1 LGHNA and CDR2 YSLEER. This CDR3 is CASSQPDRSYGYTF. CDR3 in DNA: TGCGCCAGCAGCCAACCGGACCGTTCCTATGGCTACACCTTC.